The 16 T cell receptor beta chains below all came from one sample that was sequenced in a study of identical twins. A single record per CDR3 protein comes from TCRdb applying MiXCR to the 5' RACE reads. Here the sample spans under 800,000 distinct CDR3 sequences, around 21% being singletons. These data are also associated with another study on T cells expressing NK-cell markers.

Input material: PBMCs. Receptors originate from a woman aged 18-35 years in good health.

The rearrangement uses TRBV20-1 and TRBJ2-3; the D is unclear. The CDR3 consists of 14 residues. V was clipped by 5 bases and J by 3 bases, with 15 bases between them. Germline V gene lookup returns CDR1 DFQATT and CDR2 SNEGSKA (reference sequence). DNA for the CDR3: TGCAGTGCTCTGCCCGTAGAAATTACAGATACGCAGTATTTT. Translated: CSALPVEITDTQYF.

V is TRBV11-1 and J is TRBJ2-3; maybe TRBD2 (6 bases). This CDR3 has 18 residues. The germline CDR1 and CDR2 sequences are SGHAT and FQDESV (reference sequence). V was clipped by 3 bases and J by 3 bases, with 22 bases between them. The CDR3 region has the DNA TGTGCCAGCAGCTTCGTGGGGGGAACGCTCCTAGTGACAGATACGCAGTATTTT. Its translation is CASSFVGGTLLVTDTQYF.

This clonotype was seen at least ten times. The CDR3 nucleotides read TGCGCCAGCAGGGGACTAGCGGGAGAAGAGACCCAGTACTTC. Translation gives CASRGLAGEETQYF. The chain joins TRBV10-2 to TRBJ2-5, with 14 bases fitting TRBD2. The trim removed 6 bases at V and 3 bases at J, leaving 0 bases unmatched. Germline values: CDR1 WSHSY, CDR2 SAAADI. This CDR3 contains 14 residues.

This clonotype was counted a few times. The chain employs TRBV20-1 and TRBJ1-3; D is undetermined. The CDR3 runs to 16 residues. Germline V CDR1 and CDR2: DFQATT, SNEGSKA (reference sequence). V gave up 2 bases and J gave up 1 base, with 15 bases separating them. The CDR3 region is CSARRQISSSGNTIYF. The CDR3 nucleotides are TGCAGTGCTAGAAGGCAGATCTCCTCTTCTGGAAACACCATATATTTT.

The chain recombines TRBV20-1 with TRBJ1-5; TRBD1 agrees at 10 bases. Germline trimming cut 2 bases from V and 5 bases from J; bases unmatched to any gene: 6. Germline V CDR1 and CDR2: DFQATT, SNEGSKA (reference sequence). The CDR3 has 15 residues. The CDR3 reads CSARYGTGVDQPQHF. CDR3 DNA: TGCAGTGCTAGATATGGGACAGGGGTAGATCAGCCCCAGCATTTT.

The genes are TRBV12-3 or TRBV12-4 and TRBJ2-4; 7 bases align to TRBD2. The J segment lost 1 base and the V segment lost 6 bases, leaving 15 bases of the junction unmatched. This CDR3 comprises 18 residues. The CDR3 is CASSGGTLAARAKNIQYF. The CDR3 DNA sequence: TGTGCCAGCAGCGGGGGGACGTTAGCGGCGCGCGCCAAAAACATTCAGTACTTC.

This rearrangement joins TRBV7-2 to TRBJ2-5; D is unresolved. V was trimmed by 5 bases and J by 5 bases, leaving 12 bases between them. This CDR3 comprises 13 residues. Germline CDR1 reads SGHTA; CDR2 reads FQGNSA. The CDR3 spells CASSHLSRETQYF. For the CDR3, the DNA is TGTGCCAGCAGCCATCTCAGTCGGGAGACCCAGTACTTC.

This clonotype was found many times. The chain uses TRBV10-2 and TRBJ2-2; D call uncertain. V lost 10 bases, J lost 3 bases, and 9 bases lay in between. Germline lookup yields CDR1 WSHSY and CDR2 SAAADI. The CDR3 has 12 residues. The CDR3 sequence is CATLRDTGELFF. CDR3 nucleotides: TGCGCCACCTTAAGAGACACCGGGGAGCTGTTTTTT.

In this sample, this clonotype turned up many times. The chain uses TRBV5-1 and TRBJ2-3; possible D gene TRBD2, 5 bases. The germline V gene encodes CDR1 SGHRS and CDR2 YFSETQ. This CDR3 has 15 residues. V shed 4 bases and J shed 2 bases, with 14 bases lying between them. The CDR3 DNA sequence: TGCGCCAGCAGCCCCCAAGGACTTTTCACAGATACGCAGTATTTT. Its translation is CASSPQGLFTDTQYF. Full variable domain (rest looked up from reference TRBV5-1 and TRBJ2-3): KAGVTQTPRYLIKTRGQQVTLSCSPISGHRSVSWYQQTPGQGLQFLFEYFSETQRNKGNFPGRFSGRQFSNSRSEMNVSTLELGDSALYLCASSPQGLFTDTQYFGPGTRLTVL.

This clonotype occurred a few times. The genes are TRBV29-1 and TRBJ2-2; 7 bases are a match to TRBD2. The CDR3 is made up of 14 amino acids. CDR1 is SQVTM, CDR2 ANQGSEA, per germline. V shed 5 bases and J 0 bases; nucleotides not matched to a gene: 3. The CDR3 loop reads CSVLRGANTGELFF. DNA of the CDR3: TGCAGCGTTCTTCGGGGGGCGAACACCGGGGAGCTGTTTTTT.

The V gene is TRBV20-1, the J gene TRBJ1-1; the D gene is possibly TRBD1 (5 bases). This CDR3 region has 14 residues. Germline assignment: CDR1 DFQATT and CDR2 SNEGSKA (reference sequence). The V gene lost 3 bases and the J gene lost 4 bases, with 15 bases spanning the gap. This CDR3 reads CSASSAGPGTEAFF. Written as DNA, the CDR3 is TGCAGTGCTAGTTCGGCGGGGCCAGGCACTGAAGCTTTCTTT.

This clonotype was counted a few times. The chain carries TRBV3-1 and TRBJ2-7, with unresolved D. CDR1 is LGHDT and CDR2 is YNNKEL in the germline V gene (reference sequence). This CDR3 is built from 16 residues. Trimming pared 0 bases from V and 0 bases from J, leaving 12 bases between. In nucleotides, the CDR3 is TGTGCCAGCAGCCAAGATATCGGACGGCTCTCCTACGAGCAGTACTTC. As protein: CASSQDIGRLSYEQYF.

This clonotype was counted a few times. The chain couples TRBV12-3 or TRBV12-4 to TRBJ1-2; D might be TRBD1 (5 bases). The CDR3 is made up of 13 amino acids. Trimming took 5 bases from V and 7 from J, leaving 14 bases between them. For the CDR3, the DNA is TGTGCCAGCAGTCCGAGGGAGGGACTTGGCTACACCTTC. The encoded protein is CASSPREGLGYTF.

This clonotype was counted only a few times. The chain carries TRBV12-3 or TRBV12-4 and TRBJ1-2; 8 positions match TRBD1. The CDR3 spans 13 residues. The J segment lost 7 bases and the V segment lost 6 bases, leaving 7 bases of the junction unmatched. The CDR3 coding sequence is TGTGCCAGCAGCCGTCGCAGGGGGCCTGGCTACACCTTC. This sequence encodes CASSRRRGPGYTF.

V gene TRBV12-3 or TRBV12-4 combines with J gene TRBJ1-5, with TRBD1 matching over 7 bases. After removal of 6 bases from V and 6 bases from J, the junction contained 5 bases not matched to a gene. The CDR3 length is 13 residues. The CDR3, as DNA: TGTGCCAGCAGGGAACAGGGGAGTCAGCCCCAGCATTTT. This translates into CASREQGSQPQHF.

This clonotype was detected many times. The V gene is TRBV7-2, the J gene TRBJ2-1; D ambiguous. From germline, CDR1 is SGHTA and CDR2 FQGNSA. The CDR3 sequence is 14 residues long. The V end was cut by 1 base, the J end by 4 bases, with 8 bases between. In nucleotides, the CDR3 is TGTGCCAGCAGCTTAGTGGCAGAATACAATGAGCAGTTCTTC. Translated, it gives CASSLVAEYNEQFF.